This T cell receptor (beta chain) originates from a study of cytomegalovirus exposure and HLA in healthy donors. For the study at large: A subsequent analysis reported that the 120 or so validation repertoires were produced on the same platform that had also been used for the 600 to 800 first-cohort repertoires.

V was shortened by 3 bases and J by 3 bases, with 18 bases between the two germline ends. CDR1 is LNHDA and CDR2 is SQIVND in the germline V gene (reference sequence). The CDR3 extends over 16 amino acids. This clone showed up many times. Its antigen is not known. This table comes from immunoSEQ multiplex PCR, and its TCRdb copy is limited to in-frame clones, with some not included. The data hold 330,000 or so clones, with about nine tenths observed a single time. Donors came from a validation cohort of 95 to 150 subjects, distinct from the first 666-subject cohort. The study, taken as a whole, reports: The majority of TCR sequences were rare, yet some public TCRs appeared in many donors.

The sample taken for sequencing was PBMCs. The sequence was collected from a woman under 30 in good health and CMV-seronegative. The chain combines TRBV19 with TRBJ2-7; weak D call: TRBD2 (6 bases). CDR3 coding DNA: TGTGCCAGTAGTATCTCGACGGGAGACCTAGGCTACGAGCAGTACTTC. This gives the protein CASSISTGDLGYEQYF.